These 25 T cell receptor beta chains were all obtained from the same sample, sequenced in a study of blood T cell repertoires in COVID-19. Profiled with immunoSEQ multiplex PCR; TCRdb holds only in-frame clones, not every one. The table has about 80,000 clones, roughly four fifths seen once. Input material: peripheral blood. The source of these receptors is a human donor in a cohort sampled during active COVID-19.

J is TRBJ2-3 and V is TRBV10-1, with D hard to call. The germline V and J ends were trimmed by 5 bases and 0 bases, with 9 bases remaining between them. CDR3 length equals 14 residues. Germline CDR1 and CDR2: WNHNN and SYGVQD (reference sequence). The CDR3 region is CASSKRISTDTQYF. The CDR3 region has the DNA TGCGCCAGCAGTAAGAGAATTAGCACAGATACGCAGTATTTT.

The chain joins TRBV9 to TRBJ1-1; D is undetermined. The ends were cut back, 0 bases at V and 1 base at J, with 10 bases in the middle. The CDR3 covers 15 residues. Per the germline V gene, CDR1 is SGDLS and CDR2 is YYNGEE. CDR3 coding DNA: TGTGCCAGCAGCGTAGGGCTGCCCAGGAACACTGAAGCTTTCTTT. This encodes CASSVGLPRNTEAFF.

V gene TRBV28 combines with J gene TRBJ1-3, with TRBD1 identical over 8 bases. V lost 8 bases, J lost 0 bases, and 9 bases stayed unmatched. The CDR3 contains 16 residues. The germline V gene has CDR1 MDHEN and CDR2 SYDVKM. Written as DNA, the CDR3 is TGTGCCAGCCGAAAAACAGGGGGGCCCTCTGGAAACACCATATATTTT. Amino acid sequence: CASRKTGGPSGNTIYF.

The CDR3 coding sequence is TGCAGTGCCGCCGCGGTAGTCGCCATATATTTT. As protein: CSAAAVVAIYF. This chain uses TRBV20-1 with TRBJ1-3; D gene uncertain. Germline V gene lookup returns CDR1 DFQATT and CDR2 SNEGSKA (reference sequence). Trimming took off 6 bases at V and 11 bases at J, with 14 bases between the two ends. This CDR3 has 11 amino acids.

This clone was found once. The chain links TRBV5-6 to TRBJ1-5; 10 nucleotides agree with TRBD1. This CDR3 has 15 residues. Germline CDR1 SGHDT, CDR2 YYEEEE. After removal of 5 bases from V and 4 bases from J, the junction contained 6 bases not matched to a gene. CDR3 loop: CASRRQDRGNQPQHF. The CDR3 nucleotides are TGTGCCAGCAGACGACAGGACAGGGGGAATCAGCCCCAGCATTTT.

V gene TRBV19 combines with J gene TRBJ1-6; weak D call: TRBD1 (5 bases). The germline V and J ends were trimmed by 4 bases and 6 bases, with 7 bases remaining between them. The germline CDR1 and CDR2 sequences are LNHDA and SQIVND (reference sequence). The CDR3 contains 13 residues. The chain's CDR3 is CASSTGGNSPLHF. The CDR3 nucleotides read TGTGCCAGTAGTACCGGGGGTAATTCACCCCTCCACTTT.

This clone showed up just a few times. The chain employs TRBV18 and TRBJ2-1, with D perhaps TRBD2 (5 bases). The ends were cut back, 2 bases at V and 9 bases at J, with 8 bases in the middle. The CDR3 has 12 amino acids. Germline CDR1 and CDR2: KGHSH and LQKENI. CDR3 in amino acids: CASSPGRGEQFF. The CDR3 coding sequence is TGTGCCAGCTCACCAGGGAGAGGTGAGCAGTTCTTC.

The J gene is TRBJ2-7, the V gene TRBV4-1, with a tentative D call TRBD1 (6 bases). The CDR3 spans 15 residues. Trimming removed 0 bases at V and 4 bases at J, with 13 bases between. Germline loops: CDR1 MGHRA, CDR2 YSYEKL. This CDR3 is CASSQDPGAVYEQYF. The CDR3 nucleotides are TGCGCCAGCAGCCAAGACCCAGGGGCGGTTTACGAGCAGTACTTC.

This clone was picked up one time. The V gene is TRBV5-4, the J gene TRBJ2-3; tentative D call: TRBD2 (7 bases). Trimming shortened V by 0 bases and J by 1 base, and 12 bases separated the two germline ends. Per germline, CDR1 SGHNT and CDR2 YYREEE (reference sequence). This CDR3 has 16 amino acids. As DNA, the CDR3 is TGTGCCAGCAGCTTGGGTGCGGGGGCAGGCACAGATACGCAGTATTTT. This gives the protein CASSLGAGAGTDTQYF.

This clone has only a few counts. The CDR3 here is CASSPPGSNQPQHF. As DNA, the CDR3 is TGTGCCAGCAGCCCCCCGGGGTCCAATCAGCCCCAGCATTTT. This chain uses TRBV5-6 with TRBJ1-5; D is uncertain. Germline lookup yields CDR1 SGHDT and CDR2 YYEEEE. The V and J ends lost 4 bases and 3 bases respectively, with 11 bases between them. The CDR3 loop spans 14 amino acids. The variable domain in full, with the rest retrieved from reference TRBV5-6 and TRBJ1-5, is DAGVTQSPTHLIKTRGQQVTLRCSPKSGHDTVSWYQQALGQGPQFIFQYYEEEERQRGNFPDRFSGHQFPNYSSELNVNALLLGDSALYLCASSPPGSNQPQHFGDGTRLSIL.

The V gene is TRBV4-1, the J gene TRBJ2-5; 15 bases fit TRBD2. This CDR3 contains 16 residues. The germline CDR1 and CDR2 sequences are MGHRA and YSYEKL. Unmatched junction bases numbered 5, after V lost 4 bases and J lost 5 bases. The CDR3 sequence: CASSPGLAGGWETQYF. CDR3 sequence (DNA): TGCGCCAGCAGCCCGGGACTAGCGGGGGGATGGGAGACCCAGTACTTC.

This chain connects TRBV28 to TRBJ1-4; D is undetermined. The CDR3 totals 11 residues. Germline loops: CDR1 MDHEN, CDR2 SYDVKM. The V and J ends lost 4 bases and 8 bases respectively, with 5 bases between them. The CDR3 loop reads CASSSQEKLFF. The CDR3, as DNA: TGTGCCAGCAGTTCACAGGAAAAACTGTTTTTT.

This clone was picked up one time. The chain links TRBV6-5 to TRBJ1-2, with D possibly matching TRBD1 (6 bases). This CDR3 spans 13 amino acids. In germline, CDR1 is MNHEY, CDR2 SVGAGI. The V gene lost 4 bases and the J gene lost 8 bases, with 14 bases spanning the gap. The CDR3: CASSSQQGLGYTF. In nucleotides, the CDR3 is TGTGCCAGCAGTTCCCAACAGGGCTTGGGCTACACCTTC.

J is TRBJ2-3 and V is TRBV19; D gene ambiguous. Between the trimmed V and J ends, which lost 3 bases and 4 bases, there was a span of 11 bases. The CDR3 contains 14 residues. CDR1 and CDR2 from the germline V gene are LNHDA and SQIVND (reference sequence). For the CDR3, the DNA is TGTGCCAGTAGTATGATTGGAGCCCCAGATACGCAGTATTTT. As protein: CASSMIGAPDTQYF.

This clone was detected once. The chain carries TRBV7-2 and TRBJ2-2; TRBD1 agrees at 8 bases. Trimming at V came to 6 bases and at J to 3 bases, leaving 6 bases not matched to a gene. This CDR3 is 15 amino acids long. The germline V gene has CDR1 SGHTA and CDR2 FQGNSA. In DNA, the CDR3 is TGTGCCAGCAGTTCAGGGGGCGCGGACACCGGGGAGCTGTTTTTT. As protein: CASSSGGADTGELFF.

This rearrangement joins TRBV6-2 or TRBV6-3 to TRBJ2-5, with a tentative D call TRBD1 (6 bases). CDR1 is MNHEY, CDR2 SVGEGT, per germline. V shed 0 bases and J shed 4 bases, with 18 bases lying between them. The CDR3 runs to 17 residues. The CDR3: CASSYSPGDGEGETQYF. Here the CDR3 DNA reads TGTGCCAGCAGTTACTCGCCAGGGGACGGGGAAGGAGAGACCCAGTACTTC.

The rearrangement joins TRBV27 to TRBJ1-1; D is perhaps TRBD1 (5 bases). V was shortened by 2 bases and J by 0 bases, with 16 bases between the two germline ends. The CDR3 has 17 residues. Germline values: CDR1 MNHEY, CDR2 SMNVEV (reference sequence). The CDR3 protein is CASSLGGRVGMNTEAFF. Written as DNA, the CDR3 is TGTGCCAGCAGTTTAGGTGGCAGGGTGGGGATGAACACTGAAGCTTTCTTT.

V is TRBV10-3 and J is TRBJ2-3, with TRBD2 matching over 11 bases. Germline V gene data show CDR1 as ENHRY and CDR2 as SYGVKD. V gave up 8 bases and J gave up 2 bases; unmatched junction bases: 6. This CDR3 comprises 15 residues. The CDR3 DNA reads TGTGCCATCTCTCGACTAGCGGGGCTCACAGATACGCAGTATTTT. Translated: CAISRLAGLTDTQYF.

The genes are TRBV7-9 and TRBJ2-3, with D unclear. The V end was cut by 2 bases, the J end by 0 bases, with 12 bases between. Germline V lookup: CDR1 SEHNR, CDR2 FQNEAQ (reference sequence). This CDR3 contains 16 residues. The CDR3 region is CASSLLSGRSTDTQYF. CDR3 nucleotides: TGTGCCAGCAGCTTACTCTCAGGCCGGAGCACAGATACGCAGTATTTT.

The chain has TRBV28 and TRBJ1-4; possible D gene TRBD1, 5 bases. The CDR3 is 16 residues long. Trimming removed 6 bases from V and 4 bases from J, with 18 bases in between. Germline lookup yields CDR1 MDHEN and CDR2 SYDVKM. CDR3 protein: CASRRDYQSNNEKLFF. In DNA, the CDR3 is TGTGCCAGCAGACGGGACTACCAATCTAATAATGAAAAACTGTTTTTT.

With regard to this clone: The sample carries other DNA sequences with the same CDR3. This chain connects TRBV5-1 to TRBJ2-7; D is uncertain. Germline V gives CDR1 SGHRS, CDR2 YFSETQ. Trimming stripped 0 bases from V and 1 base from J, with 5 bases between. The CDR3 runs to 13 residues. CDR3: CASSLAQSYEQYF. CDR3 DNA: TGCGCCAGCAGCTTGGCCCAATCCTACGAGCAGTACTTC. The variable domain in full, with the rest retrieved from reference TRBV5-1 and TRBJ2-7, is KAGVTQTPRYLIKTRGQQVTLSCSPISGHRSVSWYQQTPGQGLQFLFEYFSETQRNKGNFPGRFSGRQFSNSRSEMNVSTLELGDSALYLCASSLAQSYEQYFGPGTRLTVT.

This chain links TRBV6-5 with TRBJ2-1; D is possibly TRBD2 (6 bases). The CDR3 spans 15 residues. Germline V CDR1 and CDR2: MNHEY, SVGAGI. Trimming stripped 7 bases from V and 4 bases from J, with 17 bases between. The CDR3 DNA reads TGTGCCAGCAAAATATCCCTTGGAGGGTACAATGAGCAGTTCTTC. Protein: CASKISLGGYNEQFF.

The chain links TRBV19 to TRBJ1-1; no firm D call. The V gene's germline CDR1 is LNHDA and CDR2 SQIVND (reference sequence). The CDR3 contains 14 residues. V was cut by 7 bases and J by 0 bases, with 12 bases left in between. CDR3 in DNA: TGTGCCAGTATCGGGGTTGAGATGAACACTGAAGCTTTCTTT. Translating gives CASIGVEMNTEAFF.

The V call is TRBV5-4, the J call TRBJ2-1; tentative D call: TRBD2 (5 bases). Germline V CDR1 and CDR2: SGHNT, YYREEE (reference sequence). The germline V and J ends were trimmed by 4 bases and 2 bases, with 13 bases remaining between them. This CDR3 region has 15 residues. The CDR3 loop is CASSTGIPTYNEQFF. CDR3 nucleotides: TGTGCCAGCAGCACCGGGATTCCTACCTACAATGAGCAGTTCTTC. Full variable domain (remainder filled in from reference TRBV5-4 and TRBJ2-1): ETGVTQSPTHLIKTRGQQVTLRCSSQSGHNTVSWYQQALGQGPQFIFQYYREEENGRGNFPPRFSGLQFPNYSSELNVNALELDDSALYLCASSTGIPTYNEQFFGPGTRLTVL.

The genes are TRBV5-4 and TRBJ2-2, with 9 bases fitting TRBD1. CDR1 is SGHNT and CDR2 is YYREEE in the germline V gene (reference sequence). The CDR3 is 15 residues long. The V segment lost 5 bases and the J segment 2 bases; nucleotides outside the gene matches: 4. The CDR3 region is CASRWGQGNTGELFF. CDR3 bases: TGTGCCAGCAGGTGGGGACAGGGAAACACCGGGGAGCTGTTTTTT.